The clone carrying this T cell receptor beta chain was recorded a few times. This sample stems from a study of identical twins. TCRdb fed the 5' RACE reads into MiXCR, producing one record per CDR3 protein. The sample lists about 1.7 million distinct CDR3 sequences, 32% occurring once. Germline CDR1 and CDR2: LGHNA and YNFKEQ. The CDR3 contains 15 residues. V was clipped by 0 bases and J by 7 bases; unmatched bases: 4. The sample taken for sequencing was cord blood. The clonotype originates from a newborn girl in good health. The chain carries TRBV4-2 and TRBJ2-3; 10 bases align to TRBD2. The CDR3 here is CASSQDWTSGYTQYF. The CDR3 DNA follows: TGTGCCAGCAGCCAAGATTGGACTAGCGGTTATACGCAGTATTTT.